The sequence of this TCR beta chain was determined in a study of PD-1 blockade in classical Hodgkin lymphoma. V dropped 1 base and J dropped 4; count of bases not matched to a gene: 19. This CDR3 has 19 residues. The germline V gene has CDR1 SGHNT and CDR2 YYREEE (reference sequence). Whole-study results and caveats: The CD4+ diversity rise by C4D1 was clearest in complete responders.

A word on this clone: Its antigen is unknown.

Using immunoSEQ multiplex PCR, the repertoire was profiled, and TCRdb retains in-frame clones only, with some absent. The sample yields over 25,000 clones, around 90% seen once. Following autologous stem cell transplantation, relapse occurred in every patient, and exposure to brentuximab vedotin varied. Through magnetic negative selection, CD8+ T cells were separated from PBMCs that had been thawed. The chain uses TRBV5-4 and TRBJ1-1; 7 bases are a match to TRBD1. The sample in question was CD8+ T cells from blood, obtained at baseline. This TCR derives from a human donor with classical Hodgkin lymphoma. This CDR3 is CASSLRGRLAGGAGTEAFF. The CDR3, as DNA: TGTGCCAGCAGCTTGAGGGGAAGGCTTGCAGGGGGGGCAGGCACTGAAGCTTTCTTT.